The clone carrying this T cell receptor (beta chain) occurred a few times. The CDR3 length is 12 residues. The V segment lost 10 bases and the J segment 4 bases; nucleotides outside the gene matches: 6. Germline CDR1 is SNHLY and CDR2 is FYNNEI. This entry belongs to a study of blood T cell repertoires in COVID-19. About the study: Collection of acute and convalescent COVID-19 samples took place in the United States, Italy and Spain. T cells, B-cell-depleted T cells, or PBMCs supplied cDNA or gDNA.

In the authors' methods: Reference gene primers were amplified, and this amplification served to estimate nucleated cell counts. Clones were sequenced by immunoSEQ multiplex PCR, and TCRdb holds only the in-frame ones, with some missing. V, J and clone size are those of that table, while D and trimming were read from the DNA. The data show approximately 190,000 clones, roughly 80% seen once. This clonotype was obtained from a woman between 40 and 55 years old with acute or convalescent COVID-19. The sequencing input was peripheral blood. V is TRBV2 and J is TRBJ1-2, with 7 bases matching TRBD1. The CDR3 DNA follows: TGTGCCACGGGACAGAATATCTATGGCTACACCTTC. Its protein product is CATGQNIYGYTF.